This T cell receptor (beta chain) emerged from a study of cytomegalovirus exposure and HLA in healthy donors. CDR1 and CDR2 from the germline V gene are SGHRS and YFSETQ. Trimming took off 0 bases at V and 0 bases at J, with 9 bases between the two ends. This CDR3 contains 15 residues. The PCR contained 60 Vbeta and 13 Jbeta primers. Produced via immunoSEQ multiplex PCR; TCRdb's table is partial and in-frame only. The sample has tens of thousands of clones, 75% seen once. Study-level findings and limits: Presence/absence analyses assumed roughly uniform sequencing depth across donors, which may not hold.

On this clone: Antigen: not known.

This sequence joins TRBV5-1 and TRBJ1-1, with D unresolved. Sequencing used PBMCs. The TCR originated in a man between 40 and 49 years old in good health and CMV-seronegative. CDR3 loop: CASSLASGMNTEAFF. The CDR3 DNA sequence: TGCGCCAGCAGCTTGGCCTCGGGGATGAACACTGAAGCTTTCTTT. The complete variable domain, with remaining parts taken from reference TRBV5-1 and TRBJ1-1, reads KAGVTQTPRYLIKTRGQQVTLSCSPISGHRSVSWYQQTPGQGLQFLFEYFSETQRNKGNFPGRFSGRQFSNSRSEMNVSTLELGDSALYLCASSLASGMNTEAFFGQGTRLTVV.